A selection of T cell receptor beta chains follows, all from one sample in a study of blood T cell repertoires in COVID-19. Data came from immunoSEQ multiplex PCR; TCRdb stores just in-frame clones and leaves some out. The table has fewer than 650,000 clones, less than 90% seen once. The sample taken for sequencing was peripheral blood. Receptor source: a woman between 45 and 60 years old with COVID-19, enrolled during active disease. Each CDR3 is given with its conserved first and last residue. Each record gives: D gene, J gene, V gene, clone size, CDR3 protein, CDR3 DNA. The D gene is left open where the match is weak. Clone size is stated in some rows and not others, as once, few, many or a class when expanded.

D: TRBD2
J: TRBJ2-1
V: TRBV15
size: .
CDR3: CATSSAGGGASWEQFF
DNA: TGTGCCACCAGCTCAGCGGGCGGGGGGGCATCATGGGAGCAGTTCTTC

D: .
J: TRBJ2-1
V: TRBV11-2
size: .
CDR3: CASSFANEQFF
DNA: TGTGCCAGCAGCTTTGCGAATGAGCAGTTCTTC

D: .
J: TRBJ1-1
V: TRBV9
size: once
CDR3: CASGLGDTEAFF
DNA: TGTGCCAGCGGGCTCGGGGACACTGAAGCTTTCTTT

D: .
J: TRBJ1-2
V: TRBV30
size: .
CDR3: CAPKNPGRVRQGYTF
DNA: TGTGCCCCCAAAAATCCCGGCAGGGTAAGGCAAGGCTACACCTTC

D: .
J: TRBJ1-2
V: TRBV6-1
size: .
CDR3: CASSEGLGRNYGYTF
DNA: TGTGCCAGCAGTGAAGGTCTGGGGAGAAACTATGGCTACACCTTC

D: .
J: TRBJ1-6
V: TRBV6-5
size: .
CDR3: CASSPTGRPASPLHF
DNA: TGTGCCAGCAGTCCCACAGGACGGCCCGCGTCACCCCTCCACTTT

D: TRBD2
J: TRBJ2-2
V: TRBV5-1
size: .
CDR3: CASSTSSGGPITGELFF
DNA: TGCGCCAGCAGCACCTCTAGCGGGGGGCCGATTACCGGGGAGCTGTTTTTT

D: .
J: TRBJ1-2
V: TRBV30
size: .
CDR3: CAQTRQYYGYTF
DNA: TGTGCCCAAACGAGGCAGTACTATGGCTACACCTTC

D: .
J: TRBJ1-3
V: TRBV10-3
size: once
CDR3: CAISESGGAGGNTIYF
DNA: TGTGCCATCAGTGAGTCTGGGGGCGCGGGTGGAAACACCATATATTTT

D: TRBD1
J: TRBJ2-2
V: TRBV27
size: .
CDR3: CASSPWTGAGELFF
DNA: TGTGCCAGCAGCCCGTGGACAGGGGCCGGGGAGCTGTTTTTT

D: .
J: TRBJ2-7
V: TRBV4-1
size: .
CDR3: CASSRLPQGYSYEQYF
DNA: TGCGCCAGCAGCCGACTACCACAGGGCTATTCCTACGAGCAGTACTTC

D: .
J: TRBJ2-7
V: TRBV3-1/TRBV3-2
size: .
CDR3: CASSPTGSSYEQYF
DNA: TGTGCCAGCAGCCCCACAGGGAGCTCCTACGAGCAGTACTTC

D: .
J: TRBJ1-2
V: TRBV12-1
size: once
CDR3: CASSSRGGTPNYGYTF
DNA: TGTGCCAGCAGCTCTCGGGGGGGGACTCCTAACTATGGCTACACCTTC

D: TRBD2
J: TRBJ2-1
V: TRBV29-1
size: .
CDR3: CSVKLAGDLGDEQFF
DNA: TGCAGCGTTAAATTAGCGGGGGACCTAGGCGATGAGCAGTTCTTC

D: .
J: TRBJ2-5
V: TRBV27
size: .
CDR3: CASSFSVTQETQYF
DNA: TGTGCCAGCAGTTTTTCGGTAACCCAAGAGACCCAGTACTTC

D: .
J: TRBJ2-2
V: TRBV10-3
size: .
CDR3: CAISLLGELFF
DNA: TGTGCCATCAGCCTCCTCGGGGAGCTGTTTTTT

D: TRBD1
J: TRBJ2-2
V: TRBV6-4
size: .
CDR3: CASSPQGGLTGELFF
DNA: TGTGCCAGCAGTCCCCAAGGGGGCCTCACCGGGGAGCTGTTTTTT

D: TRBD1
J: TRBJ1-2
V: TRBV6-5
size: .
CDR3: CASMLTGANYGYTF
DNA: TGTGCCAGCATGTTGACAGGGGCTAACTATGGCTACACCTTC

D: TRBD1
J: TRBJ1-1
V: TRBV4-1
size: .
CDR3: CASSRDYRGSNTEAFF
DNA: TGCGCCAGCAGCCGCGATTACAGGGGGTCGAACACTGAAGCTTTCTTT

D: TRBD1
J: TRBJ1-2
V: TRBV6-1
size: .
CDR3: CASSDGQGARRGYTF
DNA: TGTGCCAGCAGTGATGGGCAGGGGGCGCGGAGAGGCTACACCTTC

D: .
J: TRBJ1-1
V: TRBV12-3/TRBV12-4
size: .
CDR3: CASTLERGRAFF
DNA: TGTGCCAGCACCCTAGAACGGGGGAGAGCTTTCTTT

D: .
J: TRBJ1-5
V: TRBV28
size: .
CDR3: CASSHPKQPQHF
DNA: TGTGCCAGCAGCCACCCTAAACAGCCCCAGCATTTT

D: .
J: TRBJ2-4
V: TRBV5-6
size: .
CDR3: CASSFEGLGHRNIQYF
DNA: TGTGCCAGCAGCTTTGAAGGTCTGGGACATCGAAACATTCAGTACTTC

D: TRBD2
J: TRBJ2-3
V: TRBV7-9
size: .
CDR3: CASSLGTSDLSSTDTQYF
DNA: TGTGCCAGCAGCTTGGGGACTAGCGACTTATCGAGCACAGATACGCAGTATTTT

D: TRBD1
J: TRBJ2-7
V: TRBV19
size: .
CDR3: CASSISTGGGYEQYF
DNA: TGTGCCAGTAGTATCTCGACAGGGGGAGGCTACGAGCAGTACTTC

D: .
J: TRBJ2-6
V: TRBV9
size: once
CDR3: CASSLTGTGANVLTF
DNA: TGTGCCAGCAGCCTAACAGGGACTGGGGCCAACGTCCTGACTTTC

D: TRBD1
J: TRBJ1-2
V: TRBV10-3
size: once
CDR3: CAISSLGGATTGNYGYTF
DNA: TGTGCCATCAGTTCCCTGGGGGGAGCGACGACAGGGAACTATGGCTACACCTTC

D: .
J: TRBJ2-7
V: TRBV19
size: .
CDR3: CASRGSGISYEQYF
DNA: TGTGCCAGTAGAGGTTCGGGAATCTCCTACGAGCAGTACTTC

D: TRBD1
J: TRBJ1-3
V: TRBV28
size: .
CDR3: CASSLGRGQGASGNTIYF
DNA: TGTGCCAGCAGTTTAGGTAGGGGACAGGGGGCCTCTGGAAACACCATATATTTT

D: TRBD1
J: TRBJ1-5
V: TRBV4-2
size: .
CDR3: CASSQDVGQGNQPQHF
DNA: TGTGCCAGCAGCCAAGATGTGGGACAGGGGAATCAGCCCCAGCATTTT

D: TRBD1
J: TRBJ2-5
V: TRBV5-1
size: .
CDR3: CASSSGQGIQETQYF
DNA: TGCGCCAGCAGCTCGGGACAGGGGATCCAAGAGACCCAGTACTTC

D: .
J: TRBJ2-5
V: TRBV7-2
size: .
CDR3: CASSYSPEETQYF
DNA: TGTGCCAGCAGCTACAGCCCCGAGGAGACCCAGTACTTC

D: TRBD1
J: TRBJ1-2
V: TRBV5-1
size: .
CDR3: CASSWDRLRPQTEYTF
DNA: TGCGCCAGCAGCTGGGACAGGCTACGGCCCCAGACGGAGTACACCTTC

D: .
J: TRBJ1-4
V: TRBV28
size: .
CDR3: CASSLCGGKLFF
DNA: TGTGCCAGCAGTTTATGCGGAGGGAAACTGTTTTTT

D: TRBD2
J: TRBJ2-7
V: TRBV11-2
size: once
CDR3: CASSLDLGTSGAYEQYF
DNA: TGTGCCAGCAGCTTAGATCTAGGGACTAGCGGGGCCTACGAGCAGTACTTC

D: .
J: TRBJ1-2
V: TRBV6-5
size: .
CDR3: CASSSSTYINYGYTF
DNA: TGTGCCAGCAGTTCCTCGACATATATTAACTATGGCTACACCTTC

D: .
J: TRBJ1-5
V: TRBV5-6
size: .
CDR3: CASSLAGGNQPQHF
DNA: TGTGCCAGCAGCTTGGCGGGGGGCAATCAGCCCCAGCATTTT

D: TRBD1
J: TRBJ1-2
V: TRBV3-1/TRBV3-2
size: .
CDR3: CASSQDRGDRGRGDYGYTF
DNA: TGTGCCAGCAGCCAAGATCGAGGAGACAGGGGGCGCGGGGACTATGGCTACACCTTC

D: .
J: TRBJ1-4
V: TRBV27
size: .
CDR3: CASSFQGRGEKLFF
DNA: TGTGCCAGCAGTTTCCAGGGCAGAGGAGAAAAACTGTTTTTT

D: TRBD1
J: TRBJ2-5
V: TRBV6-2/TRBV6-3
size: .
CDR3: CASSDPGTGGVETQYF
DNA: TGTGCCAGCAGTGATCCCGGGACAGGGGGCGTAGAGACCCAGTACTTC

D: .
J: TRBJ1-1
V: TRBV7-5
size: .
CDR3: CARSLGDRGENTEAFF
DNA: TGTGCCAGAAGCTTGGGGGACAGGGGGGAGAACACTGAAGCTTTCTTT

D: .
J: TRBJ2-1
V: TRBV9
size: once
CDR3: CASSVKGRGQGNNEQFF
DNA: TGTGCCAGCAGCGTAAAGGGGCGGGGGCAGGGGAACAATGAGCAGTTCTTC

D: .
J: TRBJ2-3
V: TRBV5-6
size: .
CDR3: CASSRTDPDTQYF
DNA: TGTGCCAGCAGTCGGACAGATCCAGATACGCAGTATTTT

D: .
J: TRBJ2-3
V: TRBV18
size: .
CDR3: CASSPRGTGGLTDTQYF
DNA: TGTGCCAGCTCACCACGGGGGACGGGGGGCCTAACAGATACGCAGTATTTT

D: .
J: TRBJ2-2
V: TRBV11-2
size: .
CDR3: CASSLGGANTGELFF
DNA: TGTGCCAGCAGCTTAGGAGGCGCGAACACCGGGGAGCTGTTTTTT

D: TRBD1
J: TRBJ1-2
V: TRBV29-1
size: .
CDR3: CSDAGQLNYGYTF
DNA: TGCAGCGACGCGGGACAGCTTAACTATGGCTACACCTTC